The 15 T cell receptor beta chains in this list originate from one sample, sequenced in a study of cytomegalovirus exposure and HLA in healthy donors. Produced via immunoSEQ multiplex PCR; TCRdb's table is partial and in-frame only. The table records roughly 56,000 clones, about 91% of them present only once. The specimen was PBMCs. The receptors were sampled from a woman aged 25 to 39 in good health and CMV-seronegative.

This chain joins TRBV29-1 and TRBJ2-3, with 9 bases identical to TRBD2. Germline CDR1 and CDR2: SQVTM and ANQGSEA. V dropped 4 bases and J dropped 4; count of bases not matched to a gene: 6. This CDR3 is built from 14 residues. Here the CDR3 reads CSVAGLASADTQYF. The CDR3 DNA reads TGCAGCGTTGCTGGACTAGCGTCGGCAGATACGCAGTATTTT.

The J gene is TRBJ2-7, the V gene TRBV19; 7 bases align to TRBD2. CDR3 length equals 16 residues. Unmatched junction bases numbered 12, after V lost 3 bases and J lost 4 bases. Per germline, CDR1 LNHDA and CDR2 SQIVND (reference sequence). The CDR3 is CASSMRNGGSIYEQYF. DNA of the CDR3: TGTGCCAGTAGTATGAGAAACGGCGGGAGTATATACGAGCAGTACTTC.

The chain employs TRBV19 and TRBJ2-1, with D possibly matching TRBD2 (6 bases). V was clipped by 2 bases and J by 14 bases, with 16 bases between them. The CDR3 spans 13 residues. From germline, CDR1 is LNHDA and CDR2 SQIVND (reference sequence). CDR3 in amino acids: CASSIREDTEKFF. CDR3 nucleotides: TGTGCCAGTAGTATAAGGGAGGACACAGAAAAGTTCTTC.

The genes are TRBV7-7 and TRBJ2-1; the D is unclear. The CDR3 contains 14 residues. Germline V gives CDR1 SSHAT, CDR2 FNYEAQ (reference sequence). V was clipped by 1 base and J by 5 bases, with 9 bases between them. CDR3 amino acids: CASSLVASDNEQFF. CDR3 nucleotide sequence: TGTGCCAGCAGCTTAGTCGCCTCGGACAATGAGCAGTTCTTC.

The chain combines TRBV6-5 with TRBJ1-2; D unclear. This CDR3 comprises 13 residues. The V end was cut by 7 bases, the J end by 8 bases, with 17 bases between. CDR1 is MNHEY, CDR2 SVGAGI, per germline. CDR3 DNA sequence: TGTGCCAGCACTAGGCGGGGTTCGGGCGGCTACACCTTC. Encoded protein: CASTRRGSGGYTF.

The rearrangement uses TRBV9 and TRBJ2-2, with 7 positions matching TRBD2. The V gene end was trimmed by 2 bases and the J gene end by 5 bases; junction bases not matched to a gene: 6. Germline lookup yields CDR1 SGDLS and CDR2 YYNGEE. The CDR3 loop spans 15 amino acids. The CDR3 region has the DNA TGTGCCAGCAGCGTTGGTGGGGGAGGGACCGGGGAGCTGTTTTTT. Translation gives CASSVGGGGTGELFF.

This clone was observed a handful of times. The chain links TRBV9 to TRBJ2-7, with 12 nucleotides matching TRBD2. Germline loops: CDR1 SGDLS, CDR2 YYNGEE. V shed 0 bases and J 4 bases; nucleotides not matched to a gene: 2. The CDR3 spans 15 residues. The CDR3 region is CASSVGTSGEYEQYF. The CDR3 bases are TGTGCCAGCAGCGTAGGGACTAGCGGGGAATACGAGCAGTACTTC.

The V call is TRBV2, the J call TRBJ1-4, with D possibly being TRBD1 (5 bases). Germline V CDR1 and CDR2: SNHLY, FYNNEI. Trimming took 7 bases from V and 8 from J, leaving 8 bases between them. The CDR3 consists of 11 residues. This CDR3 reads CASIDREKLFF. DNA of the CDR3: TGTGCCAGCATAGACAGAGAAAAACTGTTTTTT. The entire variable domain, with the rest obtained from reference TRBV2 and TRBJ1-4, is as follows: EPEVTQTPSHQVTQMGQEVILRCVPISNHLYFYWYRQILGQKVEFLVSFYNNEISEKSEIFDDQFSVERPDGSNFTLKIRSTKLEDSAMYFCASIDREKLFFGSGTQLSVL.

This chain links TRBV12-5 with TRBJ1-3; 7 bases line up with TRBD1. Germline CDR1 LGHNT, CDR2 FRNRAP. This CDR3 has 17 residues. The V gene end was trimmed by 5 bases and the J gene end by 2 bases; junction bases not matched to a gene: 12. The CDR3 protein is CASGAGQTPLTGNTIYF. CDR3 nucleotides: TGTGCTAGTGGTGCGGGACAGACACCTTTGACTGGAAACACCATATATTTT. The full variable domain, completed using reference TRBV12-5 and TRBJ1-3, is DARVTQTPRHKVTEMGQEVTMRCQPILGHNTVFWYRQTMMQGLELLAYFRNRAPLDDSGMPKDRFSAEMPDATLATLKIQPSEPRDSAVYFCASGAGQTPLTGNTIYFGEGSWLTVV.

The chain links TRBV28 to TRBJ2-1; the D gene is possibly TRBD2 (5 bases). V was shortened by 3 bases and J by 5 bases, with 23 bases between the two germline ends. There are 18 residues in the CDR3. Germline V gene sequence: CDR1 MDHEN, CDR2 SYDVKM. The CDR3 spells CASSFPLPEEVVNNEQFF. DNA for the CDR3: TGTGCCAGCAGTTTTCCCCTTCCGGAGGAGGTAGTTAACAATGAGCAGTTCTTC. Drawing the rest from reference TRBV28 and TRBJ2-1, the complete variable domain is DVKVTQSSRYLVKRTGEKVFLECVQDMDHENMFWYRQDPGLGLRLIYFSYDVKMKEKGDIPEGYSVSREKKERFSLILESASTNQTSMYLCASSFPLPEEVVNNEQFFGPGTRLTVL.

The rearrangement joins TRBV6-5 to TRBJ2-1; 9 bases map to TRBD1. The germline V gene encodes CDR1 MNHEY and CDR2 SVGAGI. V dropped 2 bases and J dropped 8; count of bases not matched to a gene: 7. The CDR3 sequence is 15 residues long. For the CDR3, the DNA is TGTGCCAGCAGTTACCCCTCGGACAGGGGCGATGAGCAGTTCTTC. This gives the protein CASSYPSDRGDEQFF.

The chain combines TRBV7-9 with TRBJ1-2; unclear D gene. The V gene's germline CDR1 is SEHNR and CDR2 FQNEAQ (reference sequence). This CDR3 is built from 18 residues. Between the trimmed V and J ends, which lost 1 base and 2 bases, there was a span of 20 bases. This CDR3 reads CASSLGLFAEVSNYGYTF. CDR3 in DNA: TGTGCCAGCAGCTTAGGACTCTTTGCTGAGGTCTCAAACTATGGCTACACCTTC.

The chain couples TRBV5-1 to TRBJ1-3, with D perhaps matching TRBD1 (5 bases). The V end was cut by 1 base, the J end by 4 bases, with 15 bases between. Looked up from germline, CDR1 is SGHRS and CDR2 is YFSETQ. The CDR3 consists of 16 residues. The CDR3 DNA follows: TGCGCCAGCAGCTTGCAGGCCCCAGGGATCGGAAACACCATATATTTT. It yields the protein CASSLQAPGIGNTIYF.

The chain employs TRBV19 and TRBJ2-3; 9 nucleotides align to TRBD1. V shed 4 bases, J shed 3 bases, and the junction held 8 bases outside the gene matches. Germline V lookup: CDR1 LNHDA, CDR2 SQIVND (reference sequence). The CDR3 loop spans 16 amino acids. The CDR3 sequence is CASSSLQGQGTDTQYF. The CDR3 nucleotides read TGTGCCAGTAGTAGCCTTCAGGGACAGGGAACAGATACGCAGTATTTT.

The chain has TRBV19 and TRBJ1-1; a possible D gene is TRBD1 (6 bases). The CDR3 extends over 16 amino acids. Trimming took 8 bases from V and 0 from J, leaving 19 bases between them. Germline V CDR1 and CDR2: LNHDA, SQIVND (reference sequence). CDR3 sequence reads: CASSPLDRGMNTEAFF. DNA for the CDR3: TGTGCCAGTTCCCCTTTGGACAGAGGAATGAACACTGAAGCTTTCTTT. Full variable domain (outside the CDR3, taken from reference TRBV19 and TRBJ1-1): DGGITQSPKYLFRKEGQNVTLSCEQNLNHDAMYWYRQDPGQGLRLIYYSQIVNDFQKGDIAEGYSVSREKKESFPLTVTSAQKNPTAFYLCASSPLDRGMNTEAFFGQGTRLTVV.